The 4 T cell receptor beta chains in this list originate from one sample, sequenced in a study of T cells after yellow fever vaccination (dated by TCRdb to the late 2010s). What the treatment or condition label conveys for this sample: live attenuated yellow fever vaccine strain. The library was built by means of 5' RACE. TCRdb names Illumina NovaSeq 6000 as the instrument used. Using fastp at Q25 and MiXCR, TCRdb reprocessed the public reads and kept productive beta chains. Each CDR3 protein gets just one entry, which takes the most common genes and DNA from the rows behind it. The sample table contains roughly 400,000 distinct CDR3 sequences; only one count was recorded for around 20% of them. The ten most abundant clones make up roughly a sixth of the sample. The starting material was PBMCs, obtained before the yellow fever booster vaccination. The source of these receptors is a young man who received the YFV17D yellow fever vaccine.

The CDR3 DNA follows: TGTGCCAGCTCACCGGGATTGGGCGAGCAGTACGTC. Translating gives CASSPGLGEQYV. This chain links TRBV18 with TRBJ2-7; D is unclear. Germline values: CDR1 KGHSH, CDR2 LQKENI. With 3 bases removed from V and 6 bases from J, the gap between germline ends came to 9 bases. The CDR3 is made up of 12 amino acids.

There are a few counts of this clonotype. The J gene is TRBJ2-3, the V gene TRBV7-6, with D possibly matching TRBD2 (5 bases). The CDR3 has 15 residues. CDR1 is SGHVS and CDR2 is FNYEAQ in the germline V gene. The germline V and J ends were trimmed by 6 bases and 1 base, with 14 bases remaining between them. CDR3 bases: TGTGCCAGCAGTTCCCACGAGGGCCGCACAGATACGCAGTATTTT. It yields the protein CASSSHEGRTDTQYF.

This clonotype has ten or more counts. This chain joins TRBV24-1 and TRBJ1-5, with D unclear. The germline V gene has CDR1 KGHDR and CDR2 SFDVKD. V lost 6 bases and J lost 4, with 12 bases in between. The CDR3 loop spans 14 amino acids. This CDR3 is CATSHRLGNQPQHF. The CDR3 nucleotides read TGTGCCACCAGTCATCGCCTGGGTAATCAGCCCCAGCATTTT.

CDR3 in amino acids: CASSSGLAGTTDTQYF. CDR3 coding DNA: TGCGCCAGCAGCTCGGGACTAGCGGGGACCACAGATACGCAGTATTTT. The chain carries TRBV5-1 and TRBJ2-3; TRBD2 aligns across 13 bases. CDR1 is SGHRS, CDR2 YFSETQ, per germline. J was trimmed by 2 bases and V by 3 bases; bases with no gene match: 3. The CDR3 is 16 amino acids.